This T cell receptor (beta chain) is drawn from a study of Ad26.COV2.S vaccination and SARS-CoV-2 variants. Study overall: Intramuscular Ad26.COV2.S doses were given once or twice, 56 days apart. Whole-study results and caveats: Spike-specific CD8+ and CD4+ T cell responses reportedly showed substantial breadth after vaccination.

Some clones are missing from TCRdb's copy, which holds only in-frame ones; the method was immunoSEQ multiplex PCR. This sample has about 430,000 clones, with around nine tenths found just once. V was shortened by 4 bases and J by 2 bases, with 14 bases between the two germline ends. CDR1 and CDR2 from the germline V gene are MDHEN and SYDVKM. CDR3 length equals 15 residues. Treatment: some 20 received Ad26.COV2.S at low or high dose, single or two shots; about 5 received placebo; per-sample allocation not given. The samples were gathered on day 63 after the first injection of vaccine or placebo. Expressing Wuhan-strain SARS-CoV-2 spike, an Ad26 vector served as the vaccine. As to this clone: Its target is unknown.

This sequence was found in a person between 18 and 65 years old who received the Ad26.COV2.S COVID-19 vaccine or a placebo. The chain is built from TRBV28 and TRBJ1-2; the D is unclear. The sample in question was peripheral blood, obtained in a trial of Ad26.COV2.S vaccine versus placebo. The CDR3 region has the DNA TGTGCCAGCAGTTCCCCATCGGACCCGAACTATGGCTACACCTTC. It yields the protein CASSSPSDPNYGYTF.